These T cell receptor beta chains were read from a single sample in a study of T-cell memory formation after mild COVID-19. Using its own MiXCR run on the 5' RACE reads, TCRdb lists one record per CDR3 protein. This table has 110,000 or so distinct CDR3 sequences, 18% appearing once. Input material: PBMCs or a T cell subset sorted from them (not recorded which). These receptor sequences come from a man between 18 and 29 years old who had mild COVID-19 (a few samples of this study predate the infection). Cell type and time point are not known. Both conserved end residues are part of each CDR3. The D gene is left open where the match is weak. Size is omitted from some rows. Given values are once, few, many or a class for expanded clones.

cdr3_nt cdr3_aa d_call clone_size j_call v_call
TGTGCCAGCAGCTTAGCGATGAGAGTCGGGTCCCCTCAAGAGACCCAGTACTTC CASSLAMRVGSPQETQYF . few TRBJ2-5 TRBV7-8
TGTGCCAGCAGCGTCCGGGACAGGGGTTGGGAGACCCAGTACTTC CASSVRDRGWETQYF TRBD1 . TRBJ2-5 TRBV9
TGTGCCAGCTCACCGCCGATGAACACTGAAGCTTTCTTT CASSPPMNTEAFF . few TRBJ1-1 TRBV18
TGTGCCAGCAGCTCAACCACAGGGGATGGCTACACCTTC CASSSTTGDGYTF TRBD1 . TRBJ1-2 TRBV3-1
TGTGCCAGCTCACCATCCCAGACAGATACGCAGTATTTT CASSPSQTDTQYF . few TRBJ2-3 TRBV18
TGTGCCAGCAGAGGACAGGGGTTGGGCAATCAGCCCCAGCATTTT CASRGQGLGNQPQHF TRBD1 few TRBJ1-5 TRBV12-3/TRBV12-4
TGTGCCAGCAGCCCGACAGGGGGCAATCAGCCCCAGCATTTT CASSPTGGNQPQHF TRBD1 . TRBJ1-5 TRBV12-3/TRBV12-4
TGCGCCAGCAGCCCCGGGACTTCCTACGAGCAGTACTTC CASSPGTSYEQYF . many TRBJ2-7 TRBV18
TGTGCCAGCAGTTTAGGGGAGAAGCAGTACTTC CASSLGEKQYF . . TRBJ2-7 TRBV12-3/TRBV12-4
TGTGCCAGCAGCTTCGGAGGGACAGGGAATGAAGCTTTCTTT CASSFGGTGNEAFF TRBD1 . TRBJ1-1 TRBV7-2
TGCGCCAGCAGCCATTCCGGGGGGGGCAGCAGGCGAAGCTATGGCTACACCTTC CASSHSGGGSRRSYGYTF . . TRBJ1-2 TRBV5-1
TGTGCCACCACGAACAGGGAATCCTATAATTCACCCCTCCACTTT CATTNRESYNSPLHF . few TRBJ1-6 TRBV6-2/TRBV6-3
TGTGCCAGCAGCCAGGGGACTAGCCGGGGAGGGAATGAGCAGTTCTTC CASSQGTSRGGNEQFF . few TRBJ2-1 TRBV3-2
TGTGCCAGCAGCTTAGTAGCGGACAGACAAGAGACCCAGTACTTC CASSLVADRQETQYF . once TRBJ2-5 TRBV7-7
TGCAGTGCTAGAGAGGGGGCTCAGCGGGGAGGGTTTGTCTATGAGCAGTTCTTC CSAREGAQRGGFVYEQFF . . TRBJ2-1 TRBV20-1
TGTGCCAGCAGCTTAGTGGCGGGGGCCTACAATGAGCAGTTCTTC CASSLVAGAYNEQFF TRBD2 . TRBJ2-1 TRBV7-9
TGTGCCAGTAGTATCCATCTGGGACTAGGGAGCACAGATACGCAGTATTTT CASSIHLGLGSTDTQYF TRBD2 few TRBJ2-3 TRBV19
TGCGCCAGCAGCTTGGCCATAGCGGGGAGCACAGATACGCAGTATTTT CASSLAIAGSTDTQYF TRBD2 . TRBJ2-3 TRBV5-1
TGTGCCAGCAGCTTAAACCCCGGCGACAATGAGCAGTTCTTC CASSLNPGDNEQFF . once TRBJ2-1 TRBV11-3
TGCAGTGCCAGCGAGGGGCACGTGGCCGGGGAGCTGTTTTTT CSASEGHVAGELFF . few TRBJ2-2 TRBV20-1
TGTGCCAGCAGCTTAAAGGGTACAGGTACGCAGTATTTT CASSLKGTGTQYF . . TRBJ2-3 TRBV7-3
TGTGACAGCAGTTTTGCCGGGTATGGCTACACCTTC CDSSFAGYGYTF . . TRBJ1-2 TRBV12-3/TRBV12-4
TGTGCCAGCAGTTTACTAGGCGTGACCTACGAGCAGTACTTC CASSLLGVTYEQYF . . TRBJ2-7 TRBV27
TGTGCCAGCAGCCCCATGAGCGCCCGAGAAGAGACCCAGTACTTC CASSPMSAREETQYF . few TRBJ2-5 TRBV11-2
TGTGCCAGCAGCCCTGGGGAGACCCAGTACTTC CASSPGETQYF . large TRBJ2-5 TRBV7-6
TGTGCCAGCAGTTACACCGGAACAGGGTCCTACAATGAGCAGTTCTTC CASSYTGTGSYNEQFF . . TRBJ2-1 TRBV6-5
TGCGCCAGCAGCTTGGCCGCGACGAACACTGAAGCTTTCTTT CASSLAATNTEAFF . . TRBJ1-1 TRBV5-1